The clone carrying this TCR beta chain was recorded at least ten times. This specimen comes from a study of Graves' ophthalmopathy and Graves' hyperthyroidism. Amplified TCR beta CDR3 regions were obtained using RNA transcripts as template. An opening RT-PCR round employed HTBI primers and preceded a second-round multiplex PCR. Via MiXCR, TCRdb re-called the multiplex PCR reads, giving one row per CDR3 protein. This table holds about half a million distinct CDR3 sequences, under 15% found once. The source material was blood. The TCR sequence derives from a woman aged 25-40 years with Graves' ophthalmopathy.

The CDR3 is CSASEGTISSYNSPLHF. The CDR3, as DNA: TGCAGTGCTAGTGAGGGGACGATTAGCTCCTATAATTCACCCCTCCACTTT. This chain connects TRBV20-1 to TRBJ1-6; maybe TRBD1 (5 bases). V was clipped by 3 bases and J by 0 bases, with 15 bases between them. Germline lookup yields CDR1 DFQATT and CDR2 SNEGSKA (reference sequence). This CDR3 is built from 17 residues.